This passage covers 6 T cell receptor beta chains from one sample sequenced in a study of cytomegalovirus exposure and HLA in healthy donors. PCR was performed using 60 Vbeta and 13 Jbeta primers. Repertoires were generated with immunoSEQ multiplex PCR, while TCRdb's copy carries only in-frame clones and drops some. The ten top clones account for 6.5%, within a sample of 150,000 to 200,000 clones. Material: PBMCs. The receptors derive from a man aged 25-40 years in good health and CMV-seronegative.

As to this clone: At one end, the junction sequence differs from germline, possibly due to a read error. The rearrangement joins TRBV5-1 to TRBJ2-1, with 8 nucleotides matching TRBD1. The CDR3 is made up of 17 amino acids. In germline, CDR1 is SGHRS, CDR2 YFSETQ. CDR3 coding DNA: TGCGCCAGCAGCTTGCGGACAGGGAGCCTGTCCTACGATGAGCAGTTCTTC. Translating gives CASSLRTGSLSYDEQFF.

The rearrangement links TRBV5-4 to TRBJ1-2, with a weak D call TRBD1 (5 bases). CDR3 length equals 14 residues. Germline CDR1 reads SGHNT; CDR2 reads YYREEE (reference sequence). The ends were cut back, 5 bases at V and 2 bases at J, with 13 bases in the middle. The CDR3 DNA reads as TGTGCCAGCAGACCGACAGCAGAGAACTATGGCTACACCTTC. It translates to CASRPTAENYGYTF.

The gene calls are TRBV4-2 and TRBJ2-3; 10 nucleotides agree with TRBD2. Germline values: CDR1 LGHNA, CDR2 YNFKEQ. The CDR3 length is 15 residues. Trimming removed 8 bases from V and 0 bases from J; junction bases left unmatched: 5. For the CDR3, the DNA is TGTGCCAGCGCCCGGACTAGCGGTAGCACAGATACGCAGTATTTT. Encoded protein: CASARTSGSTDTQYF.

The chain combines TRBV27 with TRBJ2-7; possibly TRBD1 for D (5 bases). The length of the CDR3 is 16 residues. V dropped 5 bases and J dropped 5 bases, with 22 bases sitting between them. Germline CDR1 and CDR2: MNHEY and SMNVEV (reference sequence). The CDR3 reads CASSQDGAPSRHEQYF. The CDR3, as DNA: TGTGCCAGCAGTCAGGATGGGGCCCCTTCCCGTCACGAGCAGTACTTC.

CDR3 DNA: TGTGCCAGCAGCGCCGGGACTAGCGCGAACAATGAGCAGTTCTTC. Protein sequence: CASSAGTSANNEQFF. The chain couples TRBV7-3 to TRBJ2-1, with 10 bases fitting TRBD2. With 5 bases clipped from V and 5 bases from J, the junction kept 6 bases outside the gene matches. The germline CDR1 and CDR2 sequences are SGHTA and FQGTGA. There are 15 residues in the CDR3.

V gene TRBV5-1 combines with J gene TRBJ2-7; 9 bases map to TRBD2. This CDR3 is built from 15 residues. With V trimmed by 5 bases and J by 0 bases, 6 bases remained unmatched. CDR1 is SGHRS, CDR2 YFSETQ, per germline. CDR3 region: CASRGLAVSSYEQYF. The CDR3, as DNA: TGCGCCAGCAGGGGACTAGCAGTGAGCTCCTACGAGCAGTACTTC. Using reference TRBV5-1 and TRBJ2-7 for the parts outside the CDR3, the full variable domain is KAGVTQTPRYLIKTRGQQVTLSCSPISGHRSVSWYQQTPGQGLQFLFEYFSETQRNKGNFPGRFSGRQFSNSRSEMNVSTLELGDSALYLCASRGLAVSSYEQYFGPGTRLTVT.